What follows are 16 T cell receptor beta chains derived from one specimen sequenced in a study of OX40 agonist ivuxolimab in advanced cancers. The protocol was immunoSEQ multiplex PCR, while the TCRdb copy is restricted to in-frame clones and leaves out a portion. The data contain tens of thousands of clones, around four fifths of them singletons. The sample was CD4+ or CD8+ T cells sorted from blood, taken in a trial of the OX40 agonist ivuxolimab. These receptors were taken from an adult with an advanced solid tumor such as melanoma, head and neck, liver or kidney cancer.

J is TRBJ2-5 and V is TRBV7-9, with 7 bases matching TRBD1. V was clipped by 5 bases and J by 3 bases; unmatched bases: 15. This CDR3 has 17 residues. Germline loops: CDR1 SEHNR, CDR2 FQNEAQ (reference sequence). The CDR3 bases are TGTGCCAGCAGCCCGACAGGGATTACTAAATCCGAAGAGACCCAGTACTTC. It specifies CASSPTGITKSEETQYF.

The CDR3 loop is CASSEAMQGMSEQYF. The CDR3 DNA reads as TGTGCCAGCAGTGAAGCGATGCAGGGGATGAGCGAGCAGTACTTC. The chain employs TRBV6-1 and TRBJ2-7, with D maybe TRBD1 (6 bases). The germline gives CDR1 MNHNS, CDR2 SASEGT. The V and J ends lost 0 bases and 6 bases respectively, with 15 bases between them. CDR3 length equals 15 residues.

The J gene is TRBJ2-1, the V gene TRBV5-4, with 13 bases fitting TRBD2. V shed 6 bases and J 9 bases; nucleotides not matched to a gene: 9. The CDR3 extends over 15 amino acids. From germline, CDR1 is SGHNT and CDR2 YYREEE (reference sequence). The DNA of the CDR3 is TGTGCCAGCAATCAACCCGGGACTAGCGGGACTGAGCAGTTCTTC. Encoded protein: CASNQPGTSGTEQFF.

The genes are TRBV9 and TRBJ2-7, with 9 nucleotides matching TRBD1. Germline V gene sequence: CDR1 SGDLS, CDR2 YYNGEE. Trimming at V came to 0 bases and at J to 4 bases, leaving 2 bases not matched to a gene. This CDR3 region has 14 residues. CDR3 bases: TGTGCCAGCAGCGTAGGACAGGGGGGTTACGAGCAGTACTTC. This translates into CASSVGQGGYEQYF.

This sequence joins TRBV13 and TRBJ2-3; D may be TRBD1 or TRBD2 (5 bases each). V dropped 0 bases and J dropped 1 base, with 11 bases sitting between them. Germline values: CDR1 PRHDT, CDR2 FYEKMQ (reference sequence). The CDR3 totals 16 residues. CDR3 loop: CASSLGQGVGTDTQYF. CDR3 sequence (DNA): TGTGCCAGCAGCTTAGGCCAGGGAGTCGGCACAGATACGCAGTATTTT.

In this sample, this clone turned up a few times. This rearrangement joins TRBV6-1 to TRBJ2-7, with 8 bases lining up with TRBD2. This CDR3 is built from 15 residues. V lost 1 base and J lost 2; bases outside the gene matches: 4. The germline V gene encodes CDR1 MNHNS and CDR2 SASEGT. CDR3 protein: CASSEEASGPYEQYF. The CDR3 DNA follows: TGTGCCAGCAGTGAAGAGGCTAGCGGGCCCTACGAGCAGTACTTC.

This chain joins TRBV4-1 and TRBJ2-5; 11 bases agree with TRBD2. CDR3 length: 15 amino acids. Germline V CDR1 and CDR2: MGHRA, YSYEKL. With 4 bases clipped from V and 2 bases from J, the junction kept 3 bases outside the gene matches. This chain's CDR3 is CASSLLAGDQETQYF. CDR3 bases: TGCGCCAGCAGCCTACTAGCGGGGGATCAAGAGACCCAGTACTTC.

The CDR3 DNA reads TGCGCCAGCAGCCAAGTTCTCCTCACAGATACGCAGTATTTT. Translated, it gives CASSQVLLTDTQYF. The chain carries TRBV4-1 and TRBJ2-3, with D unclear. CDR1 is MGHRA, CDR2 YSYEKL, per germline. The CDR3 extends over 14 amino acids. V lost 1 base, J lost 2 bases, and 7 bases lay in between.

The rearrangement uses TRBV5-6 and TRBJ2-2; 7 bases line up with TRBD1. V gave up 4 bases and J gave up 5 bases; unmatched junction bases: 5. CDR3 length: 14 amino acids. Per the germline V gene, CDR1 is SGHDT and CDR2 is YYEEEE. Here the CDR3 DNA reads TGTGCCAGCAGCCCGGGACAGAATACCGGGGAGCTGTTTTTT. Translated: CASSPGQNTGELFF.

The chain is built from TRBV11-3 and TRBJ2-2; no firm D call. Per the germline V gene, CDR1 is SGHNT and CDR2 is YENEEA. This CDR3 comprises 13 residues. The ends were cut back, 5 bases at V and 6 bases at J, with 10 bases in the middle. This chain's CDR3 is CASSTGSAGELFF. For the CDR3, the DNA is TGTGCCAGCAGCACTGGGTCGGCCGGGGAGCTGTTTTTT.

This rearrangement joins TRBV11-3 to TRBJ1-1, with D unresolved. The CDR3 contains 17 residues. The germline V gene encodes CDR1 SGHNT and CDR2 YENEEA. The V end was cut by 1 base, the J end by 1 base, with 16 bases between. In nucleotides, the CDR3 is TGTGCCAGCAGCTTAGGGGTAAGGGAGGGCTGGAACACTGAAGCTTTCTTT. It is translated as CASSLGVREGWNTEAFF.

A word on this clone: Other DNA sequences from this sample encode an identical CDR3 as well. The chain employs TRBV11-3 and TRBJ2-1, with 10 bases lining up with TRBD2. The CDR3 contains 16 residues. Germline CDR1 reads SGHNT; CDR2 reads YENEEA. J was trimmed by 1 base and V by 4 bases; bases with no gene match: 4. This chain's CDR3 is CASSSRLAGSYNEQFF. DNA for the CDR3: TGTGCCAGCAGCTCTCGACTAGCGGGTTCCTACAATGAGCAGTTCTTC.

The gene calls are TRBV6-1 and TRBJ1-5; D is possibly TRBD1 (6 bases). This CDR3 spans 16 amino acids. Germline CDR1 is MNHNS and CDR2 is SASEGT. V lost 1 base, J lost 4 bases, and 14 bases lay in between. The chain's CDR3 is CASSEGEGGGNQPQHF. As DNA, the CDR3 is TGTGCCAGCAGTGAAGGAGAGGGAGGGGGGAATCAGCCCCAGCATTTT.

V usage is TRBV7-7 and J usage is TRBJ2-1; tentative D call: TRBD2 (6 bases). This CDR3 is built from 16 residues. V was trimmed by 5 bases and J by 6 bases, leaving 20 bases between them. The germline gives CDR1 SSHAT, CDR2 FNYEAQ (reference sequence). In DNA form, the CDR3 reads TGTGCCAGCAGCCCAATGGTCTTCGGGACTCGCAATGAGCAGTTCTTC. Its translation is CASSPMVFGTRNEQFF.

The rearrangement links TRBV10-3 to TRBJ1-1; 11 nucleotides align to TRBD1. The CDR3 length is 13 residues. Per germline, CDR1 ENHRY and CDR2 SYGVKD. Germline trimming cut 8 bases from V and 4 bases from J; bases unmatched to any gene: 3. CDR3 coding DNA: TGTGCCATCGCGGGGACAGGGGGCACTGAAGCTTTCTTT. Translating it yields CAIAGTGGTEAFF.

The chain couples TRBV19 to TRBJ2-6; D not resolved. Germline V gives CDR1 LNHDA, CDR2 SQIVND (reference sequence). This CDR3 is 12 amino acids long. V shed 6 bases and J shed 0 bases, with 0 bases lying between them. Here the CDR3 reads CASSSGANVLTF. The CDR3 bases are TGTGCCAGTAGCTCTGGGGCCAACGTCCTGACTTTC.